This T cell receptor (beta chain) derives from a study of blood T cell repertoires in COVID-19. In the study overall: Acute and convalescent COVID-19 samples came from the United States, Italy and Spain. T cells, B-cell-depleted T cells, or PBMCs provided the cDNA or gDNA that served as material.

As handled by the study authors: It was from reference gene primer amplification that nucleated cell counts were estimated. Clones were read by immunoSEQ multiplex PCR, and TCRdb kept only the in-frame ones, dropping some. V and J calls and clone size come straight from that table; D and trimming were deduced from the DNA. The table lists some 260,000 clones, about 89% of them singletons. Germline loops: CDR1 LNHDA, CDR2 SQIVND (reference sequence). The germline V and J ends were trimmed by 6 bases and 7 bases, with 7 bases remaining between them. The CDR3 totals 12 residues. The sequenced sample consisted of PBMCs or T cells enriched from blood (not recorded which). This chain links TRBV19 with TRBJ1-6; unclear D gene. The clonotype originates from a middle-aged man who had recovered from COVID-19. CDR3: CASSRMNSPLHF. The CDR3 DNA is TGTGCCAGTAGCAGGATGAATTCACCCCTCCACTTT.